One and the same sample provided the 23 T cell receptor beta chains below, sequenced in a study of T cell responses to AZD1222 COVID-19 vaccine. Assay used: immunoSEQ multiplex PCR; TCRdb lists only in-frame clones, some missing. Among 170,000 or so clones, just over 90% were seen once, and the ten largest hold less than 3%. The specimen was peripheral blood, collected on day 0 of AZD1222 vaccination. These receptors were obtained from an adult in good health.

The gene calls are TRBV9 and TRBJ2-1; no reliable D call. Trimming stripped 0 bases from V and 9 bases from J, with 16 bases between. Looked up from germline, CDR1 is SGDLS and CDR2 is YYNGEE. The CDR3 has 15 amino acids. Here the CDR3 DNA reads TGTGCCAGCAGCGTAGGGTCCGGGCTGGGTGGTGAGCAGTTCTTC. Protein product: CASSVGSGLGGEQFF.

J is TRBJ1-1 and V is TRBV27, with D unresolved. V was cut by 5 bases and J by 1 base, with 14 bases left in between. The germline CDR1 and CDR2 sequences are MNHEY and SMNVEV (reference sequence). The length of the CDR3 is 15 residues. The CDR3 DNA is TGTGCCAGCAGTCGAGACACCCTGTCGAACACTGAAGCTTTCTTT. Translating gives CASSRDTLSNTEAFF.

Details on this clone: The same CDR3 can be traced to other DNA sequences in this sample. The chain links TRBV5-1 to TRBJ1-1, with D possibly TRBD1 on 5 matching bases. V was pared by 4 bases and J by 5 bases, with 15 bases between. The CDR3 is made up of 14 amino acids. Per germline, CDR1 SGHRS and CDR2 YFSETQ. The CDR3 protein is CASSPLGGRTEAFF. In DNA form, the CDR3 reads TGCGCCAGCAGCCCTCTCGGGGGAAGGACTGAAGCTTTCTTT.

The V call is TRBV19, the J call TRBJ1-2; maybe TRBD1 (6 bases). This CDR3 contains 15 residues. Trimming shortened V by 1 base and J by 7 bases, and 16 bases separated the two germline ends. Germline V lookup: CDR1 LNHDA, CDR2 SQIVND (reference sequence). As DNA, the CDR3 is TGTGCCAGTAGTATAGCTGACAGGTATATAGTTGGCTACACCTTC. This sequence encodes CASSIADRYIVGYTF.

The chain carries TRBV25-1 and TRBJ2-5; possibly TRBD1 or TRBD2 for D (6 bases each). Looked up from germline, CDR1 is MGHDK and CDR2 is SYGVNS. This CDR3 spans 14 amino acids. Between the trimmed V and J ends, which lost 4 bases and 1 base, there was a span of 10 bases. The CDR3 sequence is CASSGGDIQETQYF. CDR3 nucleotide sequence: TGTGCCAGCAGTGGGGGGGACATCCAAGAGACCCAGTACTTC.

The chain combines TRBV7-2 with TRBJ1-3; 7 bases map to TRBD1. Unmatched junction bases numbered 11, after V lost 5 bases and J lost 4 bases. Looked up from germline, CDR1 is SGHTA and CDR2 is FQGNSA. This CDR3 comprises 16 residues. In DNA form, the CDR3 reads TGTGCCAGCAGCCTACAGGGGTCCCGTGGAGGAAACACCATATATTTT. This encodes CASSLQGSRGGNTIYF.

The gene calls are TRBV6-5 and TRBJ2-7; no clear D. Trimming left V 6 bases short and J 2 bases short, with 5 bases between. Looked up from germline, CDR1 is MNHEY and CDR2 is SVGAGI. The CDR3 consists of 11 residues. The CDR3 DNA follows: TGTGCCAGCAGAAATCCCTACGAGCAGTACTTC. Protein: CASRNPYEQYF.

There are a few counts of this clone. The chain is built from TRBV18 and TRBJ2-1, with 12 nucleotides matching TRBD2. The CDR3 contains 20 residues. With 3 bases clipped from V and 0 bases from J, the junction kept 12 bases outside the gene matches. CDR1 is KGHSH and CDR2 is LQKENI in the germline V gene. The CDR3 spells CASSPGGRLAGGSSYNEQFF. In DNA form, the CDR3 reads TGTGCCAGCTCACCCGGCGGGCGGCTAGCGGGGGGGAGCTCCTACAATGAGCAGTTCTTC.

This clone was observed a single time. The chain recombines TRBV7-9 with TRBJ1-2; 11 bases are shared with TRBD1. V shed 5 bases, J shed 4 bases, and the junction held 12 bases outside the gene matches. The CDR3 extends over 17 amino acids. Looked up from germline, CDR1 is SEHNR and CDR2 is FQNEAQ (reference sequence). The chain's CDR3 is CASSPRTGGLYGYGYTF. DNA of the CDR3: TGTGCCAGCAGCCCGAGGACAGGGGGCCTTTACGGCTATGGCTACACCTTC.

The chain couples TRBV7-8 to TRBJ1-2; a possible D gene is TRBD1 (5 bases). Looked up from germline, CDR1 is SGHVS and CDR2 is FQNEAQ. Trimming stripped 5 bases from V and 6 bases from J, with 16 bases between. The CDR3 has 14 residues. The CDR3 sequence is CASSPNRRGDGYTF. DNA for the CDR3: TGTGCCAGCAGCCCAAACCGCCGGGGGGATGGCTACACCTTC.

The chain recombines TRBV29-1 with TRBJ2-7, with TRBD2 identical over 8 bases. Trimming cost V 0 bases and J 3 bases; bases outside gene matches: 7. This CDR3 has 15 residues. Germline values: CDR1 SQVTM, CDR2 ANQGSEA. In DNA, the CDR3 is TGCAGCGTTGAAGACCCCCGTAGCGGGGTCTACGAGCAGTACTTC. It specifies CSVEDPRSGVYEQYF.

The genes are TRBV5-1 and TRBJ2-1, with TRBD1 matching 8 bases. The CDR3 runs to 16 residues. The J segment lost 8 bases and the V segment lost 3 bases, leaving 13 bases of the junction unmatched. Germline loops: CDR1 SGHRS, CDR2 YFSETQ. The CDR3 DNA reads TGCGCCAGCAGCTCCCAAGGCGGACAGGGTGGACATGAGCAGTTCTTC. It is translated as CASSSQGGQGGHEQFF.

The chain carries TRBV30 and TRBJ2-7; possibly TRBD1 for D (5 bases). This CDR3 region has 15 residues. Trimming took off 1 base at V and 0 bases at J, with 13 bases between the two ends. Per the germline V gene, CDR1 is GTSNPN and CDR2 is SVGIG (reference sequence). CDR3 coding DNA: TGTGCCTGGAGTGAGACAGCCACCTTCTCCTACGAGCAGTACTTC. Translated, it gives CAWSETATFSYEQYF.

The V gene is TRBV28, the J gene TRBJ1-4, with TRBD1 matching over 9 bases. CDR1 is MDHEN, CDR2 SYDVKM, per germline. The ends lost 7 bases at V and 8 bases at J; junction bases unmatched: 5. The CDR3 has 13 residues. The CDR3 loop is CASKQGAAEKLFF. In DNA form, the CDR3 reads TGTGCCAGCAAACAGGGGGCGGCGGAAAAACTGTTTTTT.

Comment on this clone: This sample includes further DNA sequences coding for the same CDR3. The CDR3 DNA sequence: TGTGCCAGCAGTCTAGGGACGGGGAACTATGGCTACACCTTC. This translates into CASSLGTGNYGYTF. This rearrangement joins TRBV2 to TRBJ1-2; weak D call: TRBD1 (5 bases). Trimming stripped 5 bases from V and 2 bases from J, with 12 bases between. Germline values: CDR1 SNHLY, CDR2 FYNNEI. The CDR3 length is 14 residues.

The J gene is TRBJ2-3, the V gene TRBV5-4; 10 bases are shared with TRBD2. Germline V gives CDR1 SGHNT, CDR2 YYREEE (reference sequence). The CDR3 sequence is 18 residues long. V trimming: 4 bases; J trimming: 4 bases; junction bases outside the gene matches: 15. CDR3 coding DNA: TGTGCCAGCAGCCCCCACCGGGGGAGCGGGGGGGCAGCAGATACGCAGTATTTT. It codes for CASSPHRGSGGAADTQYF.

This chain joins TRBV4-3 and TRBJ1-5, with D tentatively TRBD1 (5 bases). The CDR3 runs to 15 residues. CDR1 and CDR2 (germline): LGHNA, YSLEER. Trimming shortened V by 2 bases and J by 5 bases, and 13 bases separated the two germline ends. In DNA, the CDR3 is TGCGCCAGCAGCCAAAGGCGGGGGATTGATCAGCCCCAGCATTTT. Amino acid sequence: CASSQRRGIDQPQHF.

The V call is TRBV2, the J call TRBJ2-7, with D possibly TRBD2 on 6 matching bases. The V and J ends lost 0 bases and 3 bases respectively, with 18 bases between them. Per the germline V gene, CDR1 is SNHLY and CDR2 is FYNNEI. CDR3 length equals 17 residues. CDR3 DNA: TGTGCCAGCAGTGAAGCGCTTGTACTAGCAGTGTTCTACGAGCAGTACTTC. It translates to CASSEALVLAVFYEQYF.

The chain joins TRBV27 to TRBJ1-1; possibly TRBD1 for D (5 bases). V was trimmed by 8 bases and J by 0 bases, leaving 22 bases between them. Per the germline V gene, CDR1 is MNHEY and CDR2 is SMNVEV (reference sequence). The CDR3 has 17 amino acids. This chain's CDR3 is CASPLCGRGYMNTEAFF. Written as DNA, the CDR3 is TGTGCCAGCCCTTTGTGTGGAAGGGGTTACATGAACACTGAAGCTTTCTTT.

Note on this clone: Distinct nucleotide sequences in the sample also encode this CDR3. This chain links TRBV5-1 with TRBJ2-5, with TRBD2 matching over 7 bases. This CDR3 has 13 amino acids. Germline values: CDR1 SGHRS, CDR2 YFSETQ. The V and J ends lost 5 bases and 5 bases, in that order; junction bases with no gene match: 6. CDR3 sequence reads: CASSGGGLETQYF. The CDR3 nucleotides are TGCGCCAGCAGTGGGGGGGGACTGGAGACCCAGTACTTC.

This rearrangement joins TRBV7-8 to TRBJ2-4, with TRBD1 matching 11 bases. Per germline, CDR1 SGHVS and CDR2 FQNEAQ. J was trimmed by 3 bases and V by 4 bases; bases with no gene match: 14. This CDR3 region has 19 residues. The CDR3 nucleotides are TGTGCCAGCAGCTATCCGGGACAGGGGGAGATAGGAAACAAAAACATTCAGTACTTC. Its translation is CASSYPGQGEIGNKNIQYF.

The gene calls are TRBV2 and TRBJ2-3; TRBD2 is a possible D gene (6 bases). The CDR3 loop spans 14 amino acids. Germline V CDR1 and CDR2: SNHLY, FYNNEI. Trimming cost V 11 bases and J 0 bases, with 15 bases left between them. This CDR3 reads CAFGVGGSTDTQYF. The CDR3 bases are TGTGCCTTTGGGGTCGGGGGTAGCACAGATACGCAGTATTTT.

The V and J genes are TRBV3-1 (or the pseudogene TRBV3-2) and TRBJ2-3, with D perhaps TRBD2 (5 bases). The CDR3 totals 15 residues. CDR1 LGHDT and CDR2 YNNKEL come from the germline V gene (reference sequence). The ends were cut back, 4 bases at V and 5 bases at J, with 16 bases in the middle. The CDR3 reads CASSPPRIEGDTQYF. The CDR3 DNA sequence: TGTGCCAGCAGCCCCCCCCGGATCGAGGGAGATACGCAGTATTTT.